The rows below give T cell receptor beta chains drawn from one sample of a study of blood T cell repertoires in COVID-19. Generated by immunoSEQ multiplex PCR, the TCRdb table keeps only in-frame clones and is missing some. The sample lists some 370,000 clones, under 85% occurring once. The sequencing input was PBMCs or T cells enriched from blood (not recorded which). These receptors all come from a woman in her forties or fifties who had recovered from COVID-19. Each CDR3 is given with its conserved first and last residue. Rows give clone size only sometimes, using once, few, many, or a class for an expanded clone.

CASSRLAGPHNEQFF	NA	TRBV5-4	TRBJ2-1
CASSPVTGSTDTQYF	NA	TRBV18	TRBJ2-3
CSVEGWDQGAKGYTF	NA	TRBV29-1	TRBJ1-2
CASSARQGGSEAFF	NA	TRBV7-2	TRBJ1-1
CASSPSPGYEQYF	NA	TRBV13	TRBJ2-7
CASSQDTGTGASSYNEQFF	NA	TRBV4-1	TRBJ2-1
CASSLSTVTGHSGNTIYF	NA	TRBV27	TRBJ1-3
CASSPGLAGITDTQYF	few	TRBV9	TRBJ2-3
CASSQEDGYGYTF	NA	TRBV7-3	TRBJ1-2
CASSSGQGAYGYTF	few	TRBV5-1	TRBJ1-2
CASSVGVADNEQFF	once	TRBV3-1/TRBV3-2	TRBJ2-1
CASSLATSYEQYF	NA	TRBV5-4	TRBJ2-7
CSVKLTAEAFF	once	TRBV29-1	TRBJ1-1
CASTQTGSGLAGVNGETQYF	NA	TRBV10-1	TRBJ2-5
CASSPSGGRNQPQHF	once	TRBV18	TRBJ1-5
CASSVGGEARRTYNEQFF	once	TRBV9	TRBJ2-1
CASSLVPGAVEAFF	once	TRBV11-2	TRBJ1-1
CASSYASPLNTGELFF	NA	TRBV6-5	TRBJ2-2
CASSWDRGGTSYGYTF	NA	TRBV5-4	TRBJ1-2
CATSRGTGFRGGNTIYF	NA	TRBV15	TRBJ1-3
CASSPATQVSTEAFF	NA	TRBV4-1	TRBJ1-1
CASSEYGSVTEAFF	NA	TRBV6-1	TRBJ1-1
CASSGGTGANYGYTF	NA	TRBV5-6	TRBJ1-2
CASSTGGRTEAFF	once	TRBV19	TRBJ1-1
CASSQDFLGDYGYTF	once	TRBV4-3	TRBJ1-2
CASSVDSRGTEAFF	few	TRBV9	TRBJ1-1
CASSLQGLGYTF	NA	TRBV6-2/TRBV6-3	TRBJ1-2
CASRLVGSYGYTF	NA	TRBV7-2	TRBJ1-2
CASSVAAGSNTGELFF	NA	TRBV9	TRBJ2-2
CASSSIRVLSGANVLTF	NA	TRBV19	TRBJ2-6
CASSKGSSPYHPGYTF	NA	TRBV21-1	TRBJ1-2
CASSAQRLNTGELFF	NA	TRBV2	TRBJ2-2
CASSHGVGTSTNTQYF	NA	TRBV3-1/TRBV3-2	TRBJ2-3
CASSPGTGLGYTF	NA	TRBV6-4	TRBJ1-2
CASTAKTEAFF	NA	TRBV6-5	TRBJ1-1
CASSLTPGQLSGANVLTF	NA	TRBV7-3	TRBJ2-6
CASSESTGTGELFF	NA	TRBV9	TRBJ2-2
CASSARGLAYGYTF	NA	TRBV7-2	TRBJ1-2
CASSPSLGQVGGPLHF	NA	TRBV7-2	TRBJ1-6
CASSFGRSSGGAEAFF	NA	TRBV11-2	TRBJ1-1
CATSPTGSSTDTQYF	NA	TRBV15	TRBJ2-3
CASTQRQGRGSYEKLFF	NA	TRBV4-2	TRBJ1-4
CASSTGGGERNTIYF	NA	TRBV7-9	TRBJ1-3
CASSHVAGGVTGELFF	NA	TRBV3-1/TRBV3-2	TRBJ2-2
CASNTEVATEAFF	NA	TRBV5-4	TRBJ1-1
CASSPRTALNYGYTF	NA	TRBV5-1	TRBJ1-2
CASSYHKDRGDGYTF	NA	TRBV6-5	TRBJ1-2
CASIGGDSGNTIYF	NA	TRBV19	TRBJ1-3
CASSLEFLASTRGNTIYF	NA	TRBV5-1	TRBJ1-3
CASSQEDRGAFF	NA	TRBV14	TRBJ1-1
CSVSGQGVWGYTF	NA	TRBV29-1	TRBJ1-2
CASSGRETYNSPLHF	NA	TRBV19	TRBJ1-6
CASSLGPTGVTGNTIYF	NA	TRBV7-2	TRBJ1-3
CASKREETQYF	NA	TRBV2	TRBJ2-5
CASSSSPAAGGEQYF	few	TRBV5-6	TRBJ2-7